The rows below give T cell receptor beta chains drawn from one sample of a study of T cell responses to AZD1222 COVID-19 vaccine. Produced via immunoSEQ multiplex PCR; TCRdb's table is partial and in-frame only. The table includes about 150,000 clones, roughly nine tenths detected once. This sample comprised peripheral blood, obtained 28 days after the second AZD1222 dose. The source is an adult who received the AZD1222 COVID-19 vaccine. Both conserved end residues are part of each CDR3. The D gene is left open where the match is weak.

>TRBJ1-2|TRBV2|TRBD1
TGTGCCAGCAGTGAGGACAGGGGCCATGGCTACACCTTC
CASSEDRGHGYTF
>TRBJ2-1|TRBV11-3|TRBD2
TGTGCCAGCAGCCCACCGTGGTTTACGGGAGGTGTCGGAAATGAGCAGTTCTTC
CASSPPWFTGGVGNEQFF
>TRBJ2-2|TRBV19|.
TGTGCCAGTAGTATTGATGGAGGTTGGTTTTCGGGGGAGCTGTTTTTT
CASSIDGGWFSGELFF
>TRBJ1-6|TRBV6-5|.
TGTGCCAGCACTCTCTCCTATAATTCACCCCTCCACTTT
CASTLSYNSPLHF
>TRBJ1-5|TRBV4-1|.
TGCGCCAGCAGCCAAGTTCGACTTGACAGCAATCAGCCCCAGCATTTT
CASSQVRLDSNQPQHF
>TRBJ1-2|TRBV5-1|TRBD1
TGCGCCAGCAGCCTCGACAGGGATCGCGGCTACACCTTC
CASSLDRDRGYTF
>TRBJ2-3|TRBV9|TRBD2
TGTGCCAGCAGCGTAGCGGCTAGCGGGAGGGTTCTTGCAGATACGCAGTATTTT
CASSVAASGRVLADTQYF
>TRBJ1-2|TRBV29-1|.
TGCAGCGTGGGGCGGGACTTTCTCGGCAGCTATGGCTACACCTTC
CSVGRDFLGSYGYTF
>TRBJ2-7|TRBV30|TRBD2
TGTGCCTGGACTAGCGGGGGCCACGAGCAGTACTTC
CAWTSGGHEQYF
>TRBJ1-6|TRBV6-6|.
TGTGCCAGCAGTGCACAGGGTCAGGGTTCACCCCTCCACTTT
CASSAQGQGSPLHF